What follows are 21 T cell receptor beta chains derived from one specimen sequenced in a study of CD8+ T cells in alopecia areata. Sequencing used cDNA as its template, made by extracting RNA and reverse transcribing it. Clones were sequenced by immunoSEQ multiplex PCR, and TCRdb holds only the in-frame ones, with some missing. The profile covers over 2,500 clones, with around 65% appearing a single time and 9% to 12% taken by the ten largest. The sequencing input was skin. The receptors derive from a human donor in good health.

There are a few counts of this clone. J is TRBJ2-1 and V is TRBV18, with TRBD1 as a possible D gene (6 bases). V was shortened by 0 bases and J by 7 bases, with 19 bases between the two germline ends. The germline V gene encodes CDR1 KGHSH and CDR2 LQKENI. The CDR3 covers 17 residues. The CDR3 sequence is CASSPPNKAGARNEQFF. In DNA, the CDR3 is TGTGCCAGCTCACCACCGAATAAGGCAGGGGCTAGGAATGAGCAGTTCTTC.

The chain carries TRBV2 and TRBJ2-2; TRBD2 agrees at 12 bases. This CDR3 is 15 amino acids long. From germline, CDR1 is SNHLY and CDR2 FYNNEI. V shed 8 bases and J 1 base; nucleotides not matched to a gene: 2. DNA of the CDR3: TGTGCCAGCCAGGGACTAGCGGGGAACACCGGGGAGCTGTTTTTT. This sequence encodes CASQGLAGNTGELFF.

This clone was picked up a small number of times. The chain links TRBV7-2 to TRBJ2-5; TRBD2 might be the D (5 bases). Trimming took off 3 bases at V and 4 bases at J, with 15 bases between the two ends. From germline, CDR1 is SGHTA and CDR2 FQGNSA. The CDR3 sequence is 15 residues long. In DNA, the CDR3 is TGTGCCAGCAGCTTTTCCGCCCTAGCAGGAGAGACCCAGTACTTC. Its translation: CASSFSALAGETQYF.

The rearrangement uses TRBV5-4 and TRBJ1-5; D is undetermined. V was shortened by 0 bases and J by 5 bases, with 6 bases between the two germline ends. This CDR3 has 13 residues. The germline gives CDR1 SGHNT, CDR2 YYREEE (reference sequence). DNA for the CDR3: TGTGCCAGCAGCTTGGACAGCCATCAGCCCCAGCATTTT. Amino acids: CASSLDSHQPQHF.

The chain links TRBV9 to TRBJ2-3; 9 bases fit TRBD2. V shed 1 base and J 2 bases; nucleotides not matched to a gene: 8. This CDR3 has 17 amino acids. From germline, CDR1 is SGDLS and CDR2 YYNGEE. The CDR3 here is CASSVWPAGGFTDTQYF. The CDR3 DNA is TGTGCCAGCAGCGTATGGCCTGCGGGGGGGTTCACAGATACGCAGTATTTT. The entire variable domain, with the rest obtained from reference TRBV9 and TRBJ2-3, is as follows: DSGVTQTPKHLITATGQRVTLRCSPRSGDLSVYWYQQSLDQGLQFLIQYYNGEERAKGNILERFSAQQFPDLHSELNLSSLELGDSALYFCASSVWPAGGFTDTQYFGPGTRLTVL.

The V call is TRBV28, the J call TRBJ1-5, with D perhaps matching TRBD1 (6 bases). The V gene lost 3 bases and the J gene lost 4 bases, with 13 bases spanning the gap. Germline V gene lookup returns CDR1 MDHEN and CDR2 SYDVKM. CDR3 size: 15 residues. The CDR3 protein is CASSFVGARNQPQHF. The CDR3 DNA reads as TGTGCCAGCAGTTTTGTGGGGGCGCGTAATCAGCCCCAGCATTTT.

CDR3 loop: CASSLYRLGGPGEQYF. The CDR3 nucleotides read TGTGCCAGCAGTTTATACCGCTTGGGGGGGCCGGGCGAGCAGTACTTC. V usage is TRBV28 and J usage is TRBJ2-7; possible D gene TRBD2, 7 bases. This CDR3 region has 16 residues. The V gene's germline CDR1 is MDHEN and CDR2 SYDVKM. V lost 1 base and J 6 bases, leaving 19 bases between the germline ends.

This clone was seen more than once but under ten times. The gene calls are TRBV28 and TRBJ2-7; D possibly corresponds to TRBD2 (6 bases). V lost 1 base and J 0 bases, leaving 13 bases between the germline ends. The CDR3 has 16 residues. Germline CDR1 reads MDHEN; CDR2 reads SYDVKM. The CDR3 loop is CASSLSLAVLSYEQYF. In nucleotides, the CDR3 is TGTGCCAGCAGTTTATCCTTAGCGGTGCTCTCCTACGAGCAGTACTTC. The full variable domain, with the rest looked up from reference TRBV28 and TRBJ2-7, is DVKVTQSSRYLVKRTGEKVFLECVQDMDHENMFWYRQDPGLGLRLIYFSYDVKMKEKGDIPEGYSVSREKKERFSLILESASTNQTSMYLCASSLSLAVLSYEQYFGPGTRLTVT.

This clone was detected only a few times. The genes are TRBV25-1 and TRBJ1-5, with D maybe TRBD1 (5 bases). With 3 bases removed from V and 7 bases from J, the gap between germline ends came to 13 bases. The V gene's germline CDR1 is MGHDK and CDR2 SYGVNS. The CDR3 is 14 residues long. CDR3 sequence (DNA): TGTGCCAGCAGTGATCGGGACTCACGGCAGCCCCAGCATTTT. Translated: CASSDRDSRQPQHF.

The chain has TRBV2 and TRBJ1-5; TRBD1 matches 9 bases. The V gene's germline CDR1 is SNHLY and CDR2 FYNNEI. This CDR3 is built from 18 residues. Unmatched junction bases numbered 16, after V lost 6 bases and J lost 4 bases. CDR3 residues: CASRISRDRVWPNQPQHF. Here the CDR3 DNA reads TGTGCCAGCAGGATATCCCGGGACAGGGTGTGGCCTAATCAGCCCCAGCATTTT.

Comments on this clone: One junction end does not reproduce the germline sequence, and a read error may be involved. The chain combines TRBV10-2 with TRBJ2-5; no clear D gene. This CDR3 contains 16 residues. Germline lookup yields CDR1 WSHSY and CDR2 SAAADI. The DNA for the CDR3 is TGCGCCAGCAGTGAGTCGAATTTAGGGTTCCAAGAAACCCAGTACTTC. It codes for CASSESNLGFQETQYF.

In its sample, this clone was seen once. The chain is built from TRBV18 and TRBJ2-7; D might be TRBD2 (5 bases). Trimming took off 2 bases at V and 0 bases at J, with 5 bases between the two ends. CDR3 size: 13 residues. Germline CDR1 and CDR2: KGHSH and LQKENI. CDR3 sequence reads: CASSPGSSYEQYF. CDR3 bases: TGTGCCAGCTCACCAGGGAGCTCCTACGAGCAGTACTTC.

The chain uses TRBV14 and TRBJ1-4; TRBD1 matches 8 bases. V lost 5 bases, J lost 10 bases, and 9 bases stayed unmatched. The CDR3 sequence is 14 residues long. The germline gives CDR1 SGHDN, CDR2 FVKESK. CDR3 in DNA: TGTGCCAGCAGCTCCGGGACAGGATTAGGAAAACTGTTTTTT. Protein sequence: CASSSGTGLGKLFF.

The rearrangement uses TRBV5-5 and TRBJ2-3, with unresolved D. Germline V CDR1 and CDR2: SGHKS, YYEKEE (reference sequence). V shed 0 bases and J shed 0 bases, with 14 bases lying between them. This CDR3 contains 17 residues. The CDR3 DNA reads as TGTGCCAGCAGCTTGGTTAGAGGCAGCCCTAGCACAGATACGCAGTATTTT. This sequence encodes CASSLVRGSPSTDTQYF.

This clone was detected a few times. The rearrangement joins TRBV7-8 to TRBJ2-7, with D maybe TRBD1 (6 bases). The CDR3 contains 16 residues. Trimming pared 0 bases from V and 2 bases from J, leaving 14 bases between. Germline values: CDR1 SGHVS, CDR2 FQNEAQ. CDR3 protein: CASSLAAGAFAYEQYF. The CDR3 bases are TGTGCCAGCAGCTTAGCTGCAGGGGCCTTCGCCTACGAGCAGTACTTC.

This clone was observed a single time. The sample holds other DNA sequences that translate to the same CDR3. J is TRBJ2-3 and V is TRBV18; tentative D call: TRBD2 (6 bases). From germline, CDR1 is KGHSH and CDR2 LQKENI. This CDR3 is 18 amino acids long. V was cut by 6 bases and J by 4 bases, with 26 bases left in between. The CDR3 protein is CASSRDPPSGVQSDTQYF. CDR3 DNA sequence: TGTGCCAGCTCGCGGGACCCCCCCTCCGGGGTTCAGTCAGATACGCAGTATTTT.

V and J are TRBV2 and TRBJ2-3; 7 nucleotides match TRBD2. Trimming at V came to 8 bases and at J to 0 bases, leaving 5 bases not matched to a gene. This CDR3 region has 14 residues. Per germline, CDR1 SNHLY and CDR2 FYNNEI. CDR3 in DNA: TGTGCCAGCGGGGAGGGCGGCAGCACAGATACGCAGTATTTT. This translates into CASGEGGSTDTQYF.

J is TRBJ2-5 and V is TRBV2; D not certain. Germline-derived CDR1 and CDR2 are SNHLY and FYNNEI. CDR3 length equals 11 residues. V was clipped by 8 bases and J by 1 base, with 5 bases between them. The CDR3 region is CASGAQETQYF. The DNA of the CDR3 is TGTGCCAGCGGAGCCCAAGAGACCCAGTACTTC.

In its sample, this clone was seen a few times. This chain joins TRBV6-5 and TRBJ1-5; TRBD1 agrees at 10 bases. CDR3 size: 13 residues. Germline V gives CDR1 MNHEY, CDR2 SVGAGI. V trimming: 8 bases; J trimming: 2 bases; junction bases outside the gene matches: 0. CDR3 bases: TGTGCCAGCGGGACAGGGGGCAATCAGCCCCAGCATTTT. Its translation: CASGTGGNQPQHF.

The chain recombines TRBV5-1 with TRBJ2-3; no definite D call. Looked up from germline, CDR1 is SGHRS and CDR2 is YFSETQ. The CDR3 contains 14 residues. Trimming took off 4 bases at V and 4 bases at J, with 13 bases between the two ends. The CDR3 coding sequence is TGCGCCAGCAGCCTGAGAGTAACCCCAGATACGCAGTATTTT. This sequence encodes CASSLRVTPDTQYF.

This sequence joins TRBV7-9 and TRBJ1-1, with 7 bases aligning to TRBD1. The V segment lost 3 bases and the J segment 3 bases; nucleotides outside the gene matches: 13. The CDR3 contains 17 residues. The V gene's germline CDR1 is SEHNR and CDR2 FQNEAQ (reference sequence). The CDR3 reads CASSFWAHARGDTEAFF. CDR3 in DNA: TGTGCCAGCAGCTTTTGGGCTCATGCCAGGGGGGACACTGAAGCTTTCTTT. The full variable domain, rest sourced from reference TRBV7-9 and TRBJ1-1, is DTGVSQNPRHKITKRGQNVTFRCDPISEHNRLYWYRQTLGQGPEFLTYFQNEAQLEKSRLLSDRFSAERPKGSFSTLEIQRTEQGDSAMYLCASSFWAHARGDTEAFFGQGTRLTVV.